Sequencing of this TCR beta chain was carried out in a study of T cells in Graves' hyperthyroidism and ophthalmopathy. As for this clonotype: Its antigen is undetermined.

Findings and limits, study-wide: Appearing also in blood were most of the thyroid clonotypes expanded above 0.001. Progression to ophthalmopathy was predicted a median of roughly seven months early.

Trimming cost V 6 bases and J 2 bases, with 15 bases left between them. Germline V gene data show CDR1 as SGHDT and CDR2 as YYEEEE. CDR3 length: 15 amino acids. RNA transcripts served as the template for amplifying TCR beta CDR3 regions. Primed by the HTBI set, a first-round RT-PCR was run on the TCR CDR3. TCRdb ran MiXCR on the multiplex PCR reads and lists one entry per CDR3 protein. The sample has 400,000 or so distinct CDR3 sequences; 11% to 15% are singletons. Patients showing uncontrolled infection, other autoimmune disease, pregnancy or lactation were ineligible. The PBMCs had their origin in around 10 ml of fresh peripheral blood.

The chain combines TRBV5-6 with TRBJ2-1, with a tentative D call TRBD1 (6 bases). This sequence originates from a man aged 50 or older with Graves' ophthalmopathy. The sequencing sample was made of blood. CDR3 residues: CASKPTGATYNEQFF. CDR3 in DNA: TGTGCCAGCAAACCGACAGGAGCAACCTACAATGAGCAGTTCTTC.